This is a list of T cell receptor beta chains from one sample in a study of patients and donors after allogeneic stem cell transplantation. TCRdb independently ran MiXCR on the RT-PCR reads; one entry per CDR3 protein. This sample has 390,000 or so distinct CDR3 sequences, with about a sixth found just once. Source material: blood, either unsorted or a sorted T cell fraction (not recorded which). All receptors derive from a human donor who was either an allogeneic HSCT recipient or a stem cell or donor lymphocyte infusion donor (not recorded which). It is not recorded whose cells these are; they may come from a transplant donor. Each CDR3 is given with its conserved first and last residue. The D gene is left open where the match is weak. For some rows the clone size is stated as once, few or many, or as a class when expanded; others skip it.

size,V,J,D,CDR3,DNA
few,TRBV6-5,TRBJ2-7,-,CANTGFSYEQYF,TGTGCCAACACAGGGTTTTCCTACGAGCAGTACTTC
-,TRBV9,TRBJ2-3,-,CASSVTSSTDTQYF,TGTGCCAGCAGCGTAACTAGCTCCACAGATACGCAGTATTTT
-,TRBV7-9,TRBJ2-2,TRBD2,CASSLGGSGSLSGELFF,TGTGCCAGCAGCCTAGGTGGTAGCGGGAGTTTATCCGGGGAGCTGTTTTTT
few,TRBV25-1,TRBJ2-1,TRBD2,CASSVTAGGFNEQFF,TGTGCCAGCAGTGTGACCGCGGGGGGCTTCAATGAGCAGTTCTTC
-,TRBV4-3,TRBJ2-3,TRBD2,CASSRRLAGGTDTQYF,TGCGCCAGCAGCCGCCGACTAGCGGGGGGTACAGATACGCAGTATTTT
-,TRBV5-1,TRBJ2-1,TRBD2,CASSPGLALNNEQFF,TGCGCCAGCAGCCCGGGACTAGCGCTGAACAATGAGCAGTTCTTC
-,TRBV4-3,TRBJ1-3,-,CASSQKSGTSRNTIYF,TGCGCCAGCAGCCAAAAATCCGGGACAAGTAGAAACACCATATATTTT
few,TRBV4-1,TRBJ2-5,-,CASSRTTARETQYF,TGCGCCAGCAGCCGCACGACAGCCCGGGAGACCCAGTACTTC
-,TRBV2,TRBJ1-6,-,CASVPQRAPLHF,TGTGCCAGCGTCCCCCAAAGGGCACCCCTCCACTTT
-,TRBV6-5,TRBJ1-1,-,CASSYSAVGDTEAFF,TGTGCCAGCAGTTACTCAGCAGTCGGGGACACTGAAGCTTTCTTT
many,TRBV29-1,TRBJ2-7,-,CSVVGDFYEQYF,TGCAGCGTTGTAGGTGATTTCTACGAGCAGTACTTC
-,TRBV12-3/TRBV12-4,TRBJ2-3,TRBD1,CASRRDSYADTQYF,TGTGCCAGCAGAAGGGACAGCTATGCCGATACGCAGTATTTT
-,TRBV7-9,TRBJ1-1,-,CASSLGIGELNTEAFF,TGTGCCAGCAGCCTAGGAATTGGGGAATTGAACACTGAAGCTTTCTTT
many,TRBV15,TRBJ2-1,-,CATSSTSLIPFEQFF,TGTGCCACCAGCAGCACTAGCCTTATCCCTTTTGAGCAGTTCTTC
few,TRBV20-1,TRBJ2-5,-,CSARDPRLSQETQYF,TGCAGTGCTAGAGATCCCCGATTATCACAAGAGACCCAGTACTTC
many,TRBV29-1,TRBJ2-4,-,CSVEGRAKNIQYF,TGCAGCGTTGAGGGGAGAGCCAAAAACATTCAGTACTTC
many,TRBV14,TRBJ2-5,-,CASSQTETQYF,TGTGCCAGCAGCCAAACGGAGACCCAGTACTTC